This T cell receptor beta chain was observed in a study of cytomegalovirus exposure and HLA in healthy donors (dated by TCRdb to 2017 to 2019). Regarding the complete study: In an earlier analysis of roughly 500 of the donors, about 260 Gb of sequence data and roughly 100 million unique TCR beta sequences from some 170 million T cells were reported. Roughly 290 gigabases of sequencing data and around 88 million unique TCR sequences made up an early release that covered nearly 650 HLA-typed donors. Of the 300 to 450 genotyped donors, 81% fell in the genetic ancestry cluster associated with self-reported Caucasian donors. The study was designed to test whether signatures of past pathogen exposure could be identified by cataloging public T cell receptors. The T cell repertoires of 700 or so subjects were profiled by immunosequencing and related to cytomegalovirus serostatus. In addition to the first cohort of 666 subjects, a separate validation cohort of over 90 different subjects was used. To predict cytomegalovirus infection status, the study brought together high-throughput TCR immunosequencing, statistical association of individual TCRs with disease status, and machine learning. In a later analysis, previously published TCR beta repertoires from about 640 donors were re-analyzed and high-resolution HLA genotyping was added so that TCR occurrence patterns could be studied. The later analysis used no new phenotypic data to find candidate immune exposures, relying instead on TCR beta sequences and their occurrence across donors. An earlier analysis of 587 of the donors used high-throughput TCR beta sequencing to judge whether each TCR beta V gene segment behaved as functional or pseudogenic. Alongside the repertoire data, information on donor age, sex, ethnicity and CMV serostatus was compiled. A later genetic analysis used genome-wide SNP genotypes for about 65% of the roughly 700 donors, treating that subset as a discovery cohort. Every discovery cohort repertoire had been produced on one sequencing platform. HLA typing included class I and class II loci at four-digit resolution. Typing coverage varied by locus: 629-630 donors for A, B, C, DRB1 and DQB1; approximately 560 for DQA1; 600 to 610 for DPA1; approximately 450 for DPB1. Roughly 5 DR-DQ haplotypes were handled as single units for association and clustering, since linkage in the cohort was strong. On average, around 240,000 unique TCR beta nucleotide sequences were sequenced per donor among more than 350 genotyped donors of the cohort, with 15% to 20% of those sequences being non-productive.

A remark on this clone: Its antigen is not yet known. Base quality data are lacking; no much larger clone is found one base away.

General conclusions and limits of the study: Because counts were too low, about 17 rarely observed V segments, including chromosome 9 orphons, were excluded from the earlier analysis of around 640 of the donors. Specific HLA alleles were associated with over 15,000 TCR beta sequences at a false discovery rate of 0.05 in a later analysis. Because HLA typing was missing for some donors at each locus, association tests included only the typed subset. In a later genetic analysis, fewer N-insertions in productive TCRs were reported among donors in an Asian-associated ancestry cluster than the roughly 710-donor mean. The classifier was reported to diagnose cytomegalovirus status with high specificity and sensitivity in both the original cohort and the validation cohort. Some IMGT-functional V segments, including TRBV6-2 and TRBV6-3, could not be told apart with the 87-base-pair reads, so those segments were excluded. Three of the identified cytomegalovirus-associated TCR beta chains were confirmed in vitro to be specific for cytomegalovirus antigens. In this cohort, only TCR beta chains were sequenced, and detectable features were limited by the absence of alpha or paired-chain data. The only immune exposure information available for the cohort was CMV serostatus. Across donors, most TCR sequences were observed very rarely, whereas some public TCRs were present in many individuals. The presence/absence analyses assumed that sequencing depth was roughly uniform across donors, and that assumption may not be true. A later analysis found that most CMV-associated TCR beta chains appeared HLA-restricted, with HLA associations seemingly driven largely by CMV exposure. A later analysis reported that several top co-occurrence clusters appeared linked to parvovirus B19, influenza, CMV and Epstein-Barr virus. Correlated functional status among segregating V segments might reflect linkage disequilibrium, but an unknown experimental factor could not be ruled out. When HLA alleles, especially DR and DQ, strongly co-occurred, attributing TCR associations to individual alleles was difficult. A total of some 180 TCR beta chains were listed by the study as associated with cytomegalovirus. In a later analysis, TCR association rates were found to vary across HLA loci, with the most associated TCRs seen for DRB1 alleles and the fewest for HLA-C alleles. Broadly in line with IMGT annotations, most TCR beta V segments showed up in productive rearrangements about 90% or about 30% of the time in an earlier analysis of around 550 of the donors. V-gene and J-gene trimming of TCR beta chains was associated with a missense DCLRE1C variant in a later genetic analysis, and the association was replicated in an independent cohort. A further reported finding was that TCR beta sequences accurately predicted the HLA-A and HLA-B alleles for most subjects in the first cohort. The sequencing pipeline was judged likely to have produced a cluster of highly shared sequence variants as a technical artifact. The authors suggested that the approach could potentially be extended to other disease states and immunological phenotypes. A later analysis found that HLA-associated TCR beta chains were more clonally expanded and had lower generation probabilities than equally common non-associated chains.

The cohort was made up of about 670 healthy bone marrow donors. At the time of sampling, all cohort members were nominally healthy, though unrecorded immune exposures were likely present. The donor was CMV seronegative and was included in the group of 352 seronegative cohort members. Every donor gave a peripheral blood sample, and the peripheral blood mononuclear cells from that sample were used for TCR beta sequencing. The Qiagen DNeasy Blood Extraction Kit was used to extract genomic DNA from the blood cell samples. The CDR3 numbers 12 residues from cysteine through phenylalanine. The read is trimmed to its CDR3 DNA, 36 bases read in frame from base 1. CDR1 is given as SGHNT and CDR2 as YENEEA, both from the germline V gene. Trimming at the junction amounts to 5 bases on V and 8 bases on J, and the germline ends lie 10 bases apart. The protocol used for the library was the immunoSEQ multiplex PCR assay. A mixture of 60 forward primers for TCR Vbeta segments and 13 reverse primers for TCR Jbeta segments was used in the multiplex PCR. Amplification of the CDR3 region of rearranged TCR beta genes was performed with a multiplex PCR assay on genomic DNA. The amplified TCR beta libraries were sequenced on the Illumina HiSeq System as 87-base-pair reads. The authors' pipeline ran thus. Across the 600 to 700 repertoires, a later analysis counted 78 million or so unique TCR beta chains, approximately 12 million of which were shared by at least two donors. A nearest-neighbor algorithm error-corrected the raw reads and collapsed the reads into unique sequences, merging closely related sequences to remove PCR and sequencing errors. Alignment of CDR3 sequences to IMGT reference sequences was used to assign V, D and J gene segments. Each retained sequence needed at least a six-nucleotide match to both a V gene segment and a J gene segment. A rearrangement was called productive if the CDR3 had no stop codons and remained in frame with V and J, and every other rearrangement was called non-productive. Following IMGT convention, CDR3 was defined as the stretch from the second conserved V-encoded cysteine up to the conserved J-encoded phenylalanine. The earlier analysis of about 530 of the donors excluded any sequence lacking an unambiguous match to a single V gene segment. In an earlier analysis of several hundred of the donors, V segments were called functional above 56.7% productive rearrangements and were called segregating when the between-donor standard deviation exceeded 5%. A statistical classification framework was developed to diagnose cytomegalovirus status using the catalog of TCR beta chain sequences. In a later analysis, V and J genes were assigned by comparing TCR nucleotide sequences against IMGT/GENE-DB human TR gene sequences. A later analysis assigned CDR3 sequences and most-parsimonious VDJ recombination scenarios with the TCRdist pipeline. A later analysis defined each TCR beta chain by its CDR3 amino acid sequence plus V-gene family, and excluded reads lacking a unique V-gene family. As a way to deal with suspected cross-contamination and a sequencing artifact, a later analysis dropped nearly 600 nucleotide sequences that were highly shared and had low generation probability. A later analysis calculated a clonal expansion index for each public chain from normalized within-repertoire ranks of inferred template counts. In a later analysis, generation probabilities were computed using a VDJ recombination model fitted to out-of-frame rearrangements, and the results were checked against IGoR. In a later analysis, TCR-TCR, TCR-HLA and TCR-CMV co-occurrence was scored with hypergeometric tests, and a repertoire-size bias correction was applied to TCR pairs. False discovery rates were estimated in a later analysis by permuting HLA or CMV assignments 20 times. In a later analysis, co-occurring TCRs were grouped with DBSCAN, and TCRdist sequence similarity was added when clustering was performed within HLA-allele-positive subsets. Repertoires with fewer than 30,000 or more than 120,000 public chains, plus five repertoires with anomalous nucleotide sharing, were excluded from co-occurrence clustering. Here the immuneACCESS table is served through TCRdb, limited to in-frame sequences with V and J called. Missing clones are a known gap in these copies; in checked studies unresolved V genes cover under half, and the rest lacks a known reason. That table is the source of V, J and clone size, and D and trimming were worked out from the DNA. The sample yields under 40,000 clones; roughly 79% were counted once. The ten largest clones capture almost 9.5% of the sample.

The chain was built from TRBV11-3 and TRBJ2-1, with TRBD1 perhaps the D gene, on 6 matching bases. The sequence was obtained from a woman in her 40s in good health and CMV-seronegative. The sample consisted of PBMCs. The bases are TGTGCCAGCAGCGCACAGGGCGATGAGCAGTTCTTC. It encodes CASSAQGDEQFF.